This section outlines one TCR beta chain sequence together with its context. Its antigen specificity is not known. Base qualities are not provided; no much larger clone lies one nucleotide away. The source of the sample is a study of T cells in Graves' hyperthyroidism and ophthalmopathy (dated 2019 in TCRdb). For the wider study: Peripheral blood was collected at initial diagnosis, before any treatment. Whether ophthalmopathy could be predicted prospectively was tested in an independent validation cohort made up of under 20 hyperthyroidism patients plus 17 patients who later progressed to ophthalmopathy. The paper describes TCR Vbeta CDR3 sequencing of 140 or so peripheral blood samples, made up of 43 ophthalmopathy patients, 70 to 75 hyperthyroidism patients and 17 progressor patients. TCR V-J signatures able to tell the groups apart were searched for in a discovery cohort of some 97 patients, of whom more than 40 had Graves' ophthalmopathy and 57 had stable Graves' hyperthyroidism. The 75 to 100 discovery patients were randomly divided into training and test sets at a 7:3 ratio. Thyroid tissue and blood T-cell repertoires from several Graves' hyperthyroidism patients were also compared in the study. After sampling, hyperthyroidism patients received methimazole starting at 30 mg daily, and ophthalmopathy patients received high-dose intravenous methylprednisolone. The paper's findings and limits, for the study overall: Most expanded thyroid clonotypes (frequency above 0.001) were also found in blood, which suggests that blood repertoires may mirror thyroid immune responses. In validation, progression to ophthalmopathy was predicted by the model with nearly 71% sensitivity and 72.22% specificity, a median of roughly 6 months before onset. Ophthalmopathy was separated from stable hyperthyroidism by a 13 V-J signature model, with over 85% sensitivity and just over 81% specificity obtained in cross-validation and 80%/75% obtained in testing. Sample size was not statistically predetermined, and blinding of investigators to group allocation was not performed.

The TCR beta CDR3 regions were amplified from RNA transcripts. A first-round RT-PCR of the TCR CDR3 used the HTBI primer set with the Qiagen OneStep RT-PCR kit. A second multiplex PCR round built the libraries, followed by size selection and purification. The libraries were sequenced on an Illumina HiSeq2000 using paired-end 100 bp reads. On the study's bioinformatics: SOAPnuke was used to process the raw data, removing reads that contained adapters or uncalled bases, had a mean Phred below 15, or lacked an exact match to the constant primer or identifier. COPE v1.2.5 was used to merge the high-quality paired reads, and each unique nucleotide sequence was defined as a clonotype. MiTCR v1.1 was used to align clonotypes to the IMGT TRBV, TRBD and TRBJ reference segments. Analysis was restricted to V-J combinations with a frequency above 0.0001, which covered roughly 99% of repertoires. The TCS score was defined as F50 (clonal expansion) divided by E x V (chaos), with BLOSUM62-based TCRdist calculated between CDR3 peptides within each V-J. Welch's t-statistics and random forest reduced around 550 V-J features to 10 to 15, which were used in a naive Bayes classifier (R e1071). Starting from the raw public reads, TCRdb applied fastp trimming at Q25, assembled clones with MiXCR and retained in-frame beta chains. Every CDR3 protein is listed once, alongside the most common genes and DNA of its rows. TCRdb assigned the V and J calls; the authors' analysis was not used. The sample contains 490,000 or so distinct CDR3 sequences, around a fifth of them found a single time. Around 54% of the sample rests with the top ten.

Moderately to severely active disease, a Clinical Activity Score of at least 3, a NOSPECS grade of at least 4, and a duration under 3 months were present in ophthalmopathy patients. Exclusion was applied to patients with uncontrolled infections, other autoimmune diseases, pregnancy or lactation. Clinical symptoms, serum thyroxine and TRAb, thyroid ultrasound, and orbital computed tomography formed the basis for the diagnoses. PBMCs were separated from 8 to 10 ml of fresh peripheral blood using Ficoll-Paque density gradient centrifugation. Total RNA was extracted using Trizol reagent, and RNA quality was assessed on an Agilent 2100 Bioanalyzer. Input material: blood. The receptor was derived from a woman aged 70-85 years with Graves' ophthalmopathy.

This receptor has the CDR3 CSAEDSGTDTQYF. The bases read TGCAGTGCAGAGGACTCCGGCACAGATACGCAGTATTTT. The V gene is TRBV20-1 and the J gene is TRBJ2-3, with a tentative D gene TRBD2 over 5 matching bases. V is reduced by 6 bases and J by 1 base, leaving a spacing of 11 bases between them. Reading the germline V gene (reference sequence) gives CDR1 DFQATT and CDR2 SNEGSKA. Inclusive of the bounding cysteine and phenylalanine, the CDR3 is 13 residues long. The DNA shown is the 39-base CDR3, in frame from base 1.